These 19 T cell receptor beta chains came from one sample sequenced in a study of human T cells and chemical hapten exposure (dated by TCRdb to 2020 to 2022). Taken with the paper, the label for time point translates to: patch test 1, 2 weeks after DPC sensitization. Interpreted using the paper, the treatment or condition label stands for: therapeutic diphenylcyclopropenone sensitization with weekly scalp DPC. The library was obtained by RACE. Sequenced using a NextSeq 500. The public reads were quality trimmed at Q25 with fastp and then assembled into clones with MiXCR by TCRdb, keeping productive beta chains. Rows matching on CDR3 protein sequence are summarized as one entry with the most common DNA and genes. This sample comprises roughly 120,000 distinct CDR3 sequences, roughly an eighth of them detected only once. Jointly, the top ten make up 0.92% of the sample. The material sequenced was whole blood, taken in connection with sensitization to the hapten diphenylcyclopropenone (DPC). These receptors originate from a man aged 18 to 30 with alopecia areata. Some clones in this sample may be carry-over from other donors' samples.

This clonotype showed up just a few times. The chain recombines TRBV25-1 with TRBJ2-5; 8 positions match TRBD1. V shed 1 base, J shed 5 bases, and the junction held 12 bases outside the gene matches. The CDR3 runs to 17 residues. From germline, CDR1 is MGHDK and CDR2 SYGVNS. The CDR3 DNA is TGTGCCAGCAGTGAATGGTCGCAGGGGGCATCCACGGAGACCCAGTACTTC. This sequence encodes CASSEWSQGASTETQYF.

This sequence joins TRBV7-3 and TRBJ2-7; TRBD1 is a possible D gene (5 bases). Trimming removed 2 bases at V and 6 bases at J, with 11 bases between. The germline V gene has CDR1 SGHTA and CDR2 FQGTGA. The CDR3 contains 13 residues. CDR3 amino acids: CASSLPGSGEQYF. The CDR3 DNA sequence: TGTGCCAGCAGCTTACCAGGGTCTGGCGAGCAGTACTTC.

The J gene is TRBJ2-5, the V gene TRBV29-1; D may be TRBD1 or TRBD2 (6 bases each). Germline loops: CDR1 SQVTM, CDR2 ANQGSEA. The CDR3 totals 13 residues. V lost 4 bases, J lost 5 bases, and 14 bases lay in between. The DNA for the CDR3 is TGCAGCGTTGCTCGGGGGCGGACGGAGACCCAGTACTTC. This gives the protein CSVARGRTETQYF.

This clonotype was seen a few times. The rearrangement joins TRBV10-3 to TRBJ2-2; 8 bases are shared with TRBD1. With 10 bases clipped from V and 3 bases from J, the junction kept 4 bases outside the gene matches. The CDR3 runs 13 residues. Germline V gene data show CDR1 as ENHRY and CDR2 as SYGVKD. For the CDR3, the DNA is TGTGCCAGCGGACAGGGTGACACCGGGGAGCTGTTTTTT. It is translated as CASGQGDTGELFF.

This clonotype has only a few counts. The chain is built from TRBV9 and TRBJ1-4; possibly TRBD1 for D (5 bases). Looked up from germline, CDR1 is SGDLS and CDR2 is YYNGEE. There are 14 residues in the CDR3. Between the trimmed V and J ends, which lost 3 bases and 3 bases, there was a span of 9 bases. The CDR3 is CASSDGAANEKLFF. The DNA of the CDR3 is TGTGCCAGCAGCGACGGGGCAGCTAATGAAAAACTGTTTTTT.

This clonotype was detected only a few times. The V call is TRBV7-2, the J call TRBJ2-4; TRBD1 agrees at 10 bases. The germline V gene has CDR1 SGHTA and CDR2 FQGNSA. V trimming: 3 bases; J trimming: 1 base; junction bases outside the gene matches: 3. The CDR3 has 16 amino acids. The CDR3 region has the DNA TGTGCCAGCAGCTTTCCGGGACAGGGGGCCAAAAACATTCAGTACTTC. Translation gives CASSFPGQGAKNIQYF. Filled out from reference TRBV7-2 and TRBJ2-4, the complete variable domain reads GAGVSQSPSNKVTEKGKDVELRCDPISGHTALYWYRQSLGQGLEFLIYFQGNSAPDKSGLPSDRFSAERTGGSVSTLTIQRTQQEDSAVYLCASSFPGQGAKNIQYFGAGTRLSVL.

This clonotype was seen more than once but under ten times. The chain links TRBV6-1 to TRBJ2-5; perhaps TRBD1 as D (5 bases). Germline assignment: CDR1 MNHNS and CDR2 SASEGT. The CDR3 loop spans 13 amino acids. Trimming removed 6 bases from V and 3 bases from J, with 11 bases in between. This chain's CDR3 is CASRRQPEETQYF. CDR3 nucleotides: TGTGCCAGCAGGAGACAGCCGGAAGAGACCCAGTACTTC.

This CDR3 reads CASIGTGGRYEQYV. The CDR3 DNA is TGTGCCAGCATCGGGACAGGGGGCCGCTACGAGCAGTACGTC. The chain is built from TRBV21-1 and TRBJ2-7; TRBD1 is taken as the D call from the table, unchecked against the DNA. TRBV21-1 is labeled a pseudogene. CDR3 size: 14 residues.

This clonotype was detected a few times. The CDR3 here is CASSHPGGEETQYF. CDR3 bases: TGTGCCAGCAGCCATCCAGGGGGCGAGGAGACCCAGTACTTC. This chain connects TRBV5-4 to TRBJ2-5, with 8 nucleotides matching TRBD1. Trimming took 4 bases from V and 5 from J; bases not matched to a gene: 7. Germline V gene data show CDR1 as SGHNT and CDR2 as YYREEE (reference sequence). The CDR3 consists of 14 residues.

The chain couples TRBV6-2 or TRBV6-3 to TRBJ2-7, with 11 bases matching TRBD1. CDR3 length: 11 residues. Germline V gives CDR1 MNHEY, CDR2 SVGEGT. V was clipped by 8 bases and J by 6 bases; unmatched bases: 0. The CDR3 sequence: CASGQGAEQYV. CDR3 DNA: TGTGCCAGCGGACAGGGGGCCGAGCAGTACGTC.

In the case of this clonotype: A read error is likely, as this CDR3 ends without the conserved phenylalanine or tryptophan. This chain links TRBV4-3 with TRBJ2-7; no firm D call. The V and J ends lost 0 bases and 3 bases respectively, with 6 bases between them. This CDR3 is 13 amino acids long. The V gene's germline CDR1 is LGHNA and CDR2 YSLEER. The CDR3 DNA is TGCGCCAGCAGCCAAGATCGGAACTACGAGCAGTACATC. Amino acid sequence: CASSQDRNYEQYI.

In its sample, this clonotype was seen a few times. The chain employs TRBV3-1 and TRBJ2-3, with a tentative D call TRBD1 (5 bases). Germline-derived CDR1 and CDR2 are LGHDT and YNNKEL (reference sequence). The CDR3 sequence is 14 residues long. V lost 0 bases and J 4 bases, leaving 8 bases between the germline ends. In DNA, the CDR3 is TGTGCCAGCAGCCAAGATTTGGGGCCAGATACGCAGTATTTT. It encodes CASSQDLGPDTQYF.

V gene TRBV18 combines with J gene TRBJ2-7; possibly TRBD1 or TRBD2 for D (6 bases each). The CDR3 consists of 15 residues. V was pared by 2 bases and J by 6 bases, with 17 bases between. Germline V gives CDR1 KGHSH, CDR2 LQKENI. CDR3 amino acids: CASSPGGTLLSEQYF. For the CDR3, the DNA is TGTGCCAGCTCACCAGGCGGGACATTGTTAAGCGAGCAGTACTTC. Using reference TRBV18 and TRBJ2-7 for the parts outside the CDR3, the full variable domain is NAGVMQNPRHLVRRRGQEARLRCSPMKGHSHVYWYRQLPEEGLKFMVYLQKENIIDESGMPKERFSAEFPKEGPSILRIQQVVRGDSAAYFCASSPGGTLLSEQYFGPGTRLTVT.

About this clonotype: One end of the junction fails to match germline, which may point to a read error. The CDR3 reads CVSSLGVRGALNEQFF. CDR3 sequence (DNA): TGTGTCAGCAGCTTAGGGGTCAGAGGAGCTCTCAATGAGCAGTTCTTC. J is TRBJ2-1 and V is TRBV7-9; TRBD1 is a possible D gene (5 bases). CDR1 and CDR2 from the germline V gene are SEHNR and FQNEAQ (reference sequence). This CDR3 contains 16 residues.

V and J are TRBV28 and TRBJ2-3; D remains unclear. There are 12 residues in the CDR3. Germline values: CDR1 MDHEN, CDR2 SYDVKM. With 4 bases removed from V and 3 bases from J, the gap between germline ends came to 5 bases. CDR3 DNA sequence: TGTGCCAGCAGTTCGGCGACAGATACGCAGTATTTT. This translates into CASSSATDTQYF.

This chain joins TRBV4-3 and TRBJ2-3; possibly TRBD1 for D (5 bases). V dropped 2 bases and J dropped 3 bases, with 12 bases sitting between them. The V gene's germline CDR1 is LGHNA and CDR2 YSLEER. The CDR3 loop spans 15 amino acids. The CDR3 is CASSQLQAGTDTQYF. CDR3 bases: TGCGCCAGCAGCCAACTACAGGCCGGGACAGATACGCAGTATTTT.

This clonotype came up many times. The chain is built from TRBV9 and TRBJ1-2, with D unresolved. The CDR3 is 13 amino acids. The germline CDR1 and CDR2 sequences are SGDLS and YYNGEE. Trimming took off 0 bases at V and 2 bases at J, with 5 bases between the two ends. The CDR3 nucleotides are TGTGCCAGCAGCGTAGTGGGCAACTATGGCTACACCTTC. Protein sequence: CASSVVGNYGYTF.

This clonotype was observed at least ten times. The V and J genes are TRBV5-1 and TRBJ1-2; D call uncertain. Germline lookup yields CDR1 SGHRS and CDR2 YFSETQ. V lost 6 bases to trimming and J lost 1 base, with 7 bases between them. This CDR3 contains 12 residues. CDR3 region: CASTADNYGYTF. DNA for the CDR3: TGCGCCAGCACGGCAGATAACTATGGCTACACCTTC.

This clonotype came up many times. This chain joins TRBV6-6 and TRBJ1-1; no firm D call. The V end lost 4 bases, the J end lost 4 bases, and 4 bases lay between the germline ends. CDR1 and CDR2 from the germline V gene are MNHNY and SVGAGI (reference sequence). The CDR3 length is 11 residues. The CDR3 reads CASSSGTEAFF. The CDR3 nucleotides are TGTGCCAGCAGTTCCGGCACTGAAGCTTTCTTT.